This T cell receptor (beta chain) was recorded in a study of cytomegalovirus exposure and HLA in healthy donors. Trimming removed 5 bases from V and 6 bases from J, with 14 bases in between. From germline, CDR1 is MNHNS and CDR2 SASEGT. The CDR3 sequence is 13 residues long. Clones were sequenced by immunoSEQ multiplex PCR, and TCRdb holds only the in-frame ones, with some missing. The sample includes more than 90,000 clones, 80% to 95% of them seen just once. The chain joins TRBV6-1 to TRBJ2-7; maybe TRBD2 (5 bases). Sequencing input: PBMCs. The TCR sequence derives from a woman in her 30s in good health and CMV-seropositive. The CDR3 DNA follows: TGTGCCAGCAGTCGGGGTCCCAATGCCGAGCAGTACTTC. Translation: CASSRGPNAEQYF.